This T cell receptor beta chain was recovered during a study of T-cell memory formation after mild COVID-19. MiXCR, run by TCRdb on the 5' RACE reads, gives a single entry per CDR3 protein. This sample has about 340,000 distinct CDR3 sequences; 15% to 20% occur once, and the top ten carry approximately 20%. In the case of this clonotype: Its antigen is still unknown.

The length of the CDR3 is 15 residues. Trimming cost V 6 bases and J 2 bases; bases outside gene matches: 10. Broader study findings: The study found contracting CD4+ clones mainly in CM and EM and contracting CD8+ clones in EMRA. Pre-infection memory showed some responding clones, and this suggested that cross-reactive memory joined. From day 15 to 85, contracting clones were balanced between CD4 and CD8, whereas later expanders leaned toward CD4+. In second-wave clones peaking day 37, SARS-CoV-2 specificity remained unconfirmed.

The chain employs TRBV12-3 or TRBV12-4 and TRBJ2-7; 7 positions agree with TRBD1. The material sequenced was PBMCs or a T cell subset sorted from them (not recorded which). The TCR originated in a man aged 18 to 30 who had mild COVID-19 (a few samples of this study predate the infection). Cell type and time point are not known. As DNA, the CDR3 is TGTGCCAGCAGGGCCGGGACAGATTCTCCCTACGAGCAGTACTTC. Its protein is CASRAGTDSPYEQYF.